Each of the 30 T cell receptor beta chains below was sequenced from the same sample in a study of STAT5B mutations in CD4+ large granular lymphocyte leukemia. Clones were read by immunoSEQ multiplex PCR, and TCRdb kept only the in-frame ones, dropping some. Of 30,000 to 40,000 clones in the sample, more than 55% were seen once. Source material: CD4+ T cells from blood buffy coats. Receptors originate from a human donor in good health.

V and J are TRBV29-1 and TRBJ1-1; perhaps TRBD1 as D (6 bases). Germline V CDR1 and CDR2: SQVTM, ANQGSEA. The germline V and J ends were trimmed by 7 bases and 4 bases, with 7 bases remaining between them. The CDR3 has 10 amino acids. CDR3 residues: CSGGGTEAFF. In DNA form, the CDR3 reads TGCAGCGGAGGGGGCACTGAAGCTTTCTTT.

The rearrangement uses TRBV30 and TRBJ1-5; a weak D match, TRBD1 (5 bases). In germline, CDR1 is GTSNPN, CDR2 SVGIG (reference sequence). Trimming shortened V by 0 bases and J by 7 bases, and 10 bases separated the two germline ends. The CDR3 extends over 13 amino acids. The CDR3 nucleotides are TGTGCCTGGAGTGTGGAAGGGGCCCAGCCCCAGCATTTT. Residues: CAWSVEGAQPQHF.

This chain connects TRBV4-3 to TRBJ1-2; 8 positions match TRBD1. V dropped 2 bases and J dropped 5; count of bases not matched to a gene: 4. Germline assignment: CDR1 LGHNA and CDR2 YSLEER. The CDR3 spans 14 residues. The CDR3 protein is CASSQTQGGYGYTF. The DNA of the CDR3 is TGCGCCAGCAGCCAAACACAGGGGGGATATGGCTACACCTTC.

V gene TRBV7-2 combines with J gene TRBJ2-1; 9 bases are shared with TRBD2. The CDR3 contains 14 residues. V was clipped by 3 bases and J by 7 bases; unmatched bases: 4. From germline, CDR1 is SGHTA and CDR2 FQGNSA. This CDR3 is CASSLGTSPNEQFF. The CDR3, as DNA: TGTGCCAGCAGCTTGGGGACTAGCCCAAATGAGCAGTTCTTC.

The V call is TRBV15, the J call TRBJ1-4; D perhaps matches TRBD1 (6 bases). CDR1 LNHNV and CDR2 YYDKDF come from the germline V gene (reference sequence). The CDR3 is 14 amino acids. The ends were cut back, 1 base at V and 7 bases at J, with 10 bases in the middle. CDR3 bases: TGTGCCACCAGCAGAGGTGGACAGTTTGAAAAACTGTTTTTT. Amino acids: CATSRGGQFEKLFF.

A note on this clone: Other nucleotide sequences from this sample produce the same CDR3. The V and J genes are TRBV4-3 and TRBJ1-5; no reliable D call. Germline V lookup: CDR1 LGHNA, CDR2 YSLEER. CDR3 length: 13 amino acids. Trimming shortened V by 0 bases and J by 6 bases, and 6 bases separated the two germline ends. CDR3 bases: TGCGCCAGCAGCCAAGAAGTGGGTCAGCCCCAGCATTTT. Translated, it gives CASSQEVGQPQHF.

This sequence joins TRBV5-1 and TRBJ2-5, with D perhaps matching TRBD1 or TRBD2 (5 bases each). CDR1 SGHRS and CDR2 YFSETQ come from the germline V gene. Deletions cut 6 bases from V and 2 bases from J, with 17 bases between. The CDR3 has 15 residues. In DNA form, the CDR3 reads TGCGCCAGCACCCGGGGCGGGCTAGGGCAAGAGACCCAGTACTTC. Its protein is CASTRGGLGQETQYF.

This clone has a handful of counts. The chain carries TRBV7-9 and TRBJ2-1, with TRBD1 matching 8 bases. The CDR3 is made up of 13 amino acids. The ends lost 7 bases at V and 8 bases at J; junction bases unmatched: 7. Germline V gene data show CDR1 as SEHNR and CDR2 as FQNEAQ (reference sequence). CDR3 DNA: TGTGCCAGCATGACAGGGGAGTCCCATGAGCAGTTCTTC. It specifies CASMTGESHEQFF.

V is TRBV2 and J is TRBJ2-7; 7 positions match TRBD1. This CDR3 comprises 14 residues. Germline trimming cut 7 bases from V and 0 bases from J; bases unmatched to any gene: 6. Germline V lookup: CDR1 SNHLY, CDR2 FYNNEI. In DNA, the CDR3 is TGTGCCAGCACCCGGACAGGTTCCTCCTACGAGCAGTACTTC. It yields the protein CASTRTGSSYEQYF.

This chain joins TRBV19 and TRBJ2-7, with TRBD1 matching 12 bases. With 0 bases clipped from V and 7 bases from J, the junction kept 4 bases outside the gene matches. The CDR3 is 15 amino acids. CDR1 LNHDA and CDR2 SQIVND come from the germline V gene (reference sequence). CDR3 sequence: CASSIDGTGGWEQYF. CDR3 DNA sequence: TGTGCCAGTAGTATAGACGGGACAGGGGGCTGGGAGCAGTACTTC.

The V gene is TRBV7-2, the J gene TRBJ1-1; D is perhaps TRBD1 (6 bases). This CDR3 comprises 15 residues. V was clipped by 2 bases and J by 0 bases, with 10 bases between them. The V gene's germline CDR1 is SGHTA and CDR2 FQGNSA. CDR3 sequence (DNA): TGTGCCAGCAGCTTACACAGGGACTTGAACACTGAAGCTTTCTTT. Protein sequence: CASSLHRDLNTEAFF.

This chain joins TRBV9 and TRBJ2-5; perhaps D is TRBD1 or TRBD2 (6 bases each). Trimming removed 0 bases at V and 4 bases at J, with 13 bases between. CDR3 length equals 15 residues. CDR1 is SGDLS and CDR2 is YYNGEE in the germline V gene. CDR3 protein: CASSVAGAPIETQYF. CDR3 DNA sequence: TGTGCCAGCAGCGTAGCGGGGGCGCCGATAGAGACCCAGTACTTC.

As DNA, the CDR3 is TGTGCCAGCAGCTTAGTGGGGGAGACCCAGTACTTC. Protein sequence: CASSLVGETQYF. V is TRBV7-2 and J is TRBJ2-5, with D unclear. The germline V and J ends were trimmed by 1 base and 5 bases, with 5 bases remaining between them. Germline V gene data show CDR1 as SGHTA and CDR2 as FQGNSA. This CDR3 region has 12 residues.

This clone was recorded once. The chain has TRBV7-2 and TRBJ1-4; D gene ambiguous. This CDR3 has 15 amino acids. Germline V gene sequence: CDR1 SGHTA, CDR2 FQGNSA. The V gene lost 0 bases and the J gene lost 8 bases, with 13 bases spanning the gap. The CDR3 sequence: CASSLAGQASEKLFF. In DNA, the CDR3 is TGTGCCAGCAGCTTAGCGGGTCAGGCCTCGGAAAAACTGTTTTTT. Drawing the rest from reference TRBV7-2 and TRBJ1-4, the complete variable domain is GAGVSQSPSNKVTEKGKDVELRCDPISGHTALYWYRQSLGQGLEFLIYFQGNSAPDKSGLPSDRFSAERTGGSVSTLTIQRTQQEDSAVYLCASSLAGQASEKLFFGSGTQLSVL.

This clone was picked up a small number of times. The gene calls are TRBV5-1 and TRBJ1-1, with 10 bases aligning to TRBD1. Germline assignment: CDR1 SGHRS and CDR2 YFSETQ. The CDR3 sequence is 15 residues long. Trimming removed 4 bases from V and 7 bases from J; junction bases left unmatched: 10. In nucleotides, the CDR3 is TGCGCCAGCAGCGGCCCCGCGGGGGACAGGGGTGAAGCTTTCTTT. It codes for CASSGPAGDRGEAFF. The full variable domain, rest sourced from reference TRBV5-1 and TRBJ1-1, is KAGVTQTPRYLIKTRGQQVTLSCSPISGHRSVSWYQQTPGQGLQFLFEYFSETQRNKGNFPGRFSGRQFSNSRSEMNVSTLELGDSALYLCASSGPAGDRGEAFFGQGTRLTVV.

The chain links TRBV9 to TRBJ1-2; D is ambiguous. Germline CDR1 is SGDLS and CDR2 is YYNGEE. The germline V and J ends were trimmed by 1 base and 3 bases, with 7 bases remaining between them. The CDR3 extends over 13 amino acids. CDR3 sequence (DNA): TGTGCCAGCAGCGTAACGGCAGACTATGGCTACACCTTC. Translating gives CASSVTADYGYTF.

The chain uses TRBV11-2 and TRBJ1-2, with a tentative D call TRBD1 (5 bases). The V gene lost 2 bases and the J gene lost 3 bases, with 7 bases spanning the gap. This CDR3 has 13 residues. Germline CDR1 and CDR2: SGHAT and FQNNGV. The CDR3 reads CASSLNRYYGYTF. CDR3 nucleotide sequence: TGTGCCAGCAGCTTAAACAGGTACTATGGCTACACCTTC.

Details on this clone: Other DNA sequences in this specimen translate into the identical CDR3. V and J are TRBV6-5 and TRBJ1-3; D unclear. V was cut by 8 bases and J by 0 bases, with 8 bases left in between. The germline gives CDR1 MNHEY, CDR2 SVGAGI. This CDR3 contains 13 residues. The CDR3 spells CASRRYSGNTIYF. The CDR3 DNA is TGTGCCAGCCGGCGGTACTCTGGAAACACCATATATTTT.

Points on this clone: Other DNA variants within this sample encode the same CDR3. The J gene is TRBJ1-2, the V gene TRBV18; D remains ambiguous. Trimming removed 0 bases at V and 5 bases at J, with 7 bases between. This CDR3 comprises 13 residues. CDR1 and CDR2 (germline): KGHSH, LQKENI. CDR3 DNA: TGTGCCAGCTCACCACCCGGAGGGTATGGCTACACCTTC. This codes for CASSPPGGYGYTF.

This clone was observed a few times. The rearrangement links TRBV29-1 to TRBJ1-1; D is perhaps TRBD1 (5 bases). CDR1 and CDR2 (germline): SQVTM, ANQGSEA. This CDR3 is built from 12 residues. The germline V and J ends were trimmed by 0 bases and 10 bases, with 12 bases remaining between them. Here the CDR3 DNA reads TGCAGCGTTGAAGATCGGGGCCCTCGAGCTTTCTTT. Its translation is CSVEDRGPRAFF. Complete variable domain (other parts from reference TRBV29-1 and TRBJ1-1): SAVISQKPSRDICQRGTSLTIQCQVDSQVTMMFWYRQQPGQSLTLIATANQGSEATYESGFVIDKFPISRPNLTFSTLTVSNMSPEDSSIYLCSVEDRGPRAFFGQGTRLTVV.

The J gene is TRBJ2-5, the V gene TRBV5-4; possible D gene TRBD2, 7 bases. The V and J ends lost 2 bases and 1 base respectively, with 18 bases between them. This CDR3 has 17 residues. The germline V gene encodes CDR1 SGHNT and CDR2 YYREEE (reference sequence). CDR3 in amino acids: CASSLGDRGAPQETQYF. The CDR3 DNA reads as TGTGCCAGCAGCTTAGGGGATCGGGGGGCACCCCAAGAGACCCAGTACTTC.

The chain links TRBV5-6 to TRBJ2-4; D may correspond to TRBD1 or TRBD2 (5 bases each). The germline gives CDR1 SGHDT, CDR2 YYEEEE. V lost 2 bases to trimming and J lost 0 bases, with 9 bases between them. CDR3 length equals 15 residues. The CDR3 DNA follows: TGTGCCAGCAGCTTCGCCGGGACAGCCAAAAACATTCAGTACTTC. Its translation: CASSFAGTAKNIQYF.

The genes are TRBV4-3 and TRBJ1-1; D is perhaps TRBD1 (5 bases). V was clipped by 2 bases and J by 4 bases, with 11 bases between them. CDR3 length: 14 amino acids. Germline V gives CDR1 LGHNA, CDR2 YSLEER. The CDR3 sequence is CASSQQGPRTEAFF. CDR3 in DNA: TGCGCCAGCAGCCAACAGGGTCCCCGCACTGAAGCTTTCTTT.

The V and J genes are TRBV7-9 and TRBJ2-3, with 11 bases lining up with TRBD2. The CDR3 contains 16 residues. The trim removed 4 bases at V and 3 bases at J, leaving 6 bases unmatched. Germline V gene lookup returns CDR1 SEHNR and CDR2 FQNEAQ (reference sequence). The CDR3 sequence is CASSWGGTSGTDTQYF. CDR3 bases: TGTGCCAGCAGCTGGGGAGGGACTAGCGGTACAGATACGCAGTATTTT.

The chain uses TRBV5-4 and TRBJ2-5; 8 bases align to TRBD2. The V segment lost 4 bases and the J segment 4 bases; nucleotides outside the gene matches: 9. Germline assignment: CDR1 SGHNT and CDR2 YYREEE (reference sequence). The CDR3 has 15 residues. CDR3 loop: CASSHRGGQRETQYF. CDR3 coding DNA: TGTGCCAGCAGCCATCGGGGGGGCCAGAGAGAGACCCAGTACTTC.

This clone has only a few counts. The chain uses TRBV19 and TRBJ2-5; 8 bases agree with TRBD2. Trimming took 6 bases from V and 5 from J; bases not matched to a gene: 5. The germline CDR1 and CDR2 sequences are LNHDA and SQIVND (reference sequence). This CDR3 comprises 13 residues. CDR3 loop: CASRPGGRETQYF. CDR3 DNA sequence: TGTGCCAGTAGGCCGGGAGGGCGGGAGACCCAGTACTTC. The full variable domain, in which reference TRBV19 and TRBJ2-5 provide the parts outside the CDR3, is DGGITQSPKYLFRKEGQNVTLSCEQNLNHDAMYWYRQDPGQGLRLIYYSQIVNDFQKGDIAEGYSVSREKKESFPLTVTSAQKNPTAFYLCASRPGGRETQYFGPGTRLLVL.

This clone was observed a single time. The CDR3 coding sequence is TGTGCCAGCACCCCTTTCGCGGGTTGGAATAATTCACCCCTCCACTTT. This encodes CASTPFAGWNNSPLHF. The rearrangement links TRBV7-2 to TRBJ1-6, with no clear D. The CDR3 has 16 residues. Germline V lookup: CDR1 SGHTA, CDR2 FQGNSA. With 7 bases removed from V and 5 bases from J, the gap between germline ends came to 18 bases. Complete variable domain (other parts from reference TRBV7-2 and TRBJ1-6): GAGVSQSPSNKVTEKGKDVELRCDPISGHTALYWYRQSLGQGLEFLIYFQGNSAPDKSGLPSDRFSAERTGGSVSTLTIQRTQQEDSAVYLCASTPFAGWNNSPLHFGNGTRLTVT.

CDR3 protein: CASSDTPVTDTQYF. The CDR3 DNA follows: TGCGCCAGCTCCGACACCCCCGTCACAGATACGCAGTATTTT. This chain connects TRBV5-1 to TRBJ2-3; D gene uncertain. Germline assignment: CDR1 SGHRS and CDR2 YFSETQ. The V gene lost 7 bases and the J gene lost 2 bases, with 14 bases spanning the gap. The length of the CDR3 is 14 residues.

This clone was seen a handful of times. V is TRBV18 and J is TRBJ1-1, with 9 nucleotides matching TRBD1. Germline V gene data show CDR1 as KGHSH and CDR2 as LQKENI. V lost 3 bases and J lost 5; bases outside the gene matches: 4. This CDR3 region has 14 residues. CDR3 residues: CASSPTDRGTEAFF. The CDR3 nucleotides are TGTGCCAGCTCACCGACGGACAGGGGTACTGAAGCTTTCTTT.

This chain links TRBV4-3 with TRBJ1-1, with unresolved D. Trimming took off 1 base at V and 4 bases at J, with 13 bases between the two ends. CDR3 length equals 15 residues. Germline assignment: CDR1 LGHNA and CDR2 YSLEER. The CDR3 sequence is CASSQGGGGSTEAFF. Written as DNA, the CDR3 is TGCGCCAGCAGCCAAGGAGGCGGAGGGAGCACTGAAGCTTTCTTT.